The rows below give T cell receptor beta chains drawn from one sample of a study of blood T cell repertoires in COVID-19. The repertoire was sequenced with immunoSEQ multiplex PCR; TCRdb's copy has only in-frame clones and lacks some. The sample contains some 140,000 clones, roughly 88% of which appear only once. The sequencing input was peripheral blood. Receptor source: a man between 60 and 75 years old with COVID-19, enrolled during active disease. Both conserved end residues are part of each CDR3. A D gene is named only where the DNA matches it firmly. Some rows mark clone size as missing; the rest say once, few, many or name a class of expanded clone.

v_call	j_call	clone_size	d_call	cdr3_aa	cdr3_nt
TRBV18	TRBJ2-7	NA	TRBD1	CASSEQPGQGAYEQYF	TGTGCCAGCTCGGAACAACCGGGACAGGGGGCCTACGAGCAGTACTTC
TRBV5-1	TRBJ2-7	NA	TRBD2	CASSYGGVAYEQYF	TGCGCCAGCAGTTATGGGGGGGTAGCCTACGAGCAGTACTTC
TRBV27	TRBJ2-3	NA	NA	CASSPHTSDTQYF	TGTGCCAGCAGTCCACACACCTCAGATACGCAGTATTTT
TRBV6-1	TRBJ1-5	NA	NA	CASKQTPQGGQPQHF	TGTGCCAGCAAGCAAACCCCCCAGGGCGGACAGCCCCAGCATTTT
TRBV29-1	TRBJ1-2	NA	TRBD1	CSVEGTGAYGYTF	TGCAGCGTTGAAGGGACAGGGGCCTATGGCTACACCTTC
TRBV25-1	TRBJ1-5	NA	NA	CASSGQLSNQPQHF	TGTGCCAGTTCCGGACAGCTGAGCAATCAGCCCCAGCATTTT
TRBV5-4	TRBJ2-2	NA	NA	CATRRVGTGELFF	TGTGCCACCCGTCGTGTCGGGACCGGGGAGCTGTTTTTT
TRBV18	TRBJ2-1	NA	TRBD2	CASSPTSATYNEQFF	TGTGCCAGCTCACCGACTAGCGCTACATACAATGAGCAGTTCTTC
TRBV5-4	TRBJ1-2	NA	TRBD1	CASSPTGVVYGYTF	TGTGCCAGCAGCCCCACAGGGGTAGTCTATGGCTACACCTTC
TRBV13	TRBJ1-3	NA	TRBD1	CASSLDRGGNTIYF	TGTGCCAGCAGCTTAGACAGGGGTGGAAACACCATATATTTT
TRBV5-1	TRBJ1-5	NA	NA	CASSLYGDSNQPQHF	TGCGCCAGCAGCTTGTACGGGGATAGCAATCAGCCCCAGCATTTT
TRBV4-3	TRBJ2-1	NA	TRBD2	CASSQAGGLWQQFF	TGCGCCAGCAGCCAAGCGGGGGGACTTTGGCAGCAGTTCTTC
TRBV20-1	TRBJ1-2	NA	TRBD1	CSASSLGQGGIGYTF	TGCAGTGCTAGTTCCCTGGGACAGGGGGGTATCGGCTACACCTTC
TRBV20-1	TRBJ1-1	NA	NA	CSATTLTEAFF	TGCAGTGCCACGACACTGACTGAAGCTTTCTTT
TRBV3-1/TRBV3-2	TRBJ1-5	NA	NA	CASSSTISNQPQHF	TGTGCCAGCAGTTCTACTATTAGCAATCAGCCCCAGCATTTT
TRBV27	TRBJ1-1	NA	NA	CASSYAHVLRRGLLSGRAEAFF	TGTGCCAGCAGTTACGCCCACGTCCTGCGTAGGGGTTTGTTGTCCGGTCGTGCCGAAGCTTTCTTT
TRBV7-9	TRBJ2-1	NA	TRBD1	CASSSGQGAINEQFF	TGTGCCAGCAGCTCCGGACAGGGGGCTATCAATGAGCAGTTCTTC
TRBV9	TRBJ1-1	once	NA	CASSPQTRESEAFF	TGTGCCAGCAGCCCCCAGACCCGGGAATCTGAAGCTTTCTTT
TRBV2	TRBJ2-7	NA	NA	CASSENRGTYEQYF	TGTGCCAGCAGTGAAAATAGGGGAACCTACGAGCAGTACTTC
TRBV19	TRBJ1-1	NA	TRBD1	CASSSDRVGTEAFF	TGTGCCAGTAGTTCAGACAGGGTGGGCACTGAAGCTTTCTTT
TRBV24-1	TRBJ1-4	NA	NA	CATSDGGTSNEKLFF	TGTGCCACCAGTGATGGCGGGACTTCTAATGAAAAACTGTTTTTT
TRBV27	TRBJ1-2	NA	TRBD1	CASSLGGQGMGKGYTF	TGTGCCAGCAGTTTAGGGGGACAGGGGATGGGAAAGGGCTACACCTTC
TRBV2	TRBJ2-1	NA	TRBD2	CASTPKRGANEQFF	TGTGCCAGCACACCCAAGCGGGGGGCCAATGAGCAGTTCTTC
TRBV6-6	TRBJ2-7	NA	NA	CASSTNQQGGEQYF	TGTGCCAGCAGTACTAACCAGCAGGGTGGTGAGCAGTACTTC
TRBV5-6	TRBJ1-4	NA	NA	CASSFGRHEKLFF	TGTGCCAGCAGCTTTGGCAGGCATGAAAAACTGTTTTTT
TRBV10-3	TRBJ2-2	NA	NA	CAISPGTPTGELFF	TGTGCCATCAGTCCCGGGACACCCACCGGGGAGCTGTTTTTT
TRBV5-8	TRBJ2-2	NA	TRBD1	CASSRVPTGRELFF	TGTGCCAGCAGTCGGGTCCCGACAGGGAGGGAGCTGTTTTTT
TRBV28	TRBJ1-1	NA	TRBD1	CASSLTGGTEAFF	TGTGCCAGCAGCCTGACAGGGGGCACTGAAGCTTTCTTT
TRBV30	TRBJ1-5	NA	NA	CAWSVQGDQPQHF	TGTGCCTGGAGTGTCCAGGGTGATCAGCCCCAGCATTTT
TRBV19	TRBJ1-4	NA	TRBD1	CASSIPDRGLANEKLFF	TGTGCCAGTAGTATCCCCGACAGGGGGCTGGCTAATGAAAAACTGTTTTTT
TRBV30	TRBJ1-1	NA	NA	CAWGSLMNTEAFF	TGTGCCTGGGGGAGTTTAATGAACACTGAAGCTTTCTTT
TRBV9	TRBJ2-1	few	NA	CASSVAGELYEQFF	TGTGCCAGCAGCGTAGCGGGAGAATTGTATGAGCAGTTCTTC
TRBV19	TRBJ2-3	NA	TRBD1	CASSLQGGSTDTQYF	TGTGCCAGTAGTCTACAGGGGGGAAGCACAGATACGCAGTATTTT
TRBV29-1	TRBJ1-1	NA	TRBD1	CSVEEGTGTEAFF	TGCAGCGTCGAAGAGGGGACAGGTACTGAAGCTTTCTTT
TRBV5-4	TRBJ1-2	NA	NA	CASSSGLANYGYTF	TGTGCCAGCAGCTCCGGACTAGCTAACTATGGCTACACCTTC
TRBV9	TRBJ1-2	NA	TRBD1	CASSVEDRGSYGYTF	TGTGCCAGCAGCGTAGAAGACAGGGGGTCCTATGGCTACACCTTC